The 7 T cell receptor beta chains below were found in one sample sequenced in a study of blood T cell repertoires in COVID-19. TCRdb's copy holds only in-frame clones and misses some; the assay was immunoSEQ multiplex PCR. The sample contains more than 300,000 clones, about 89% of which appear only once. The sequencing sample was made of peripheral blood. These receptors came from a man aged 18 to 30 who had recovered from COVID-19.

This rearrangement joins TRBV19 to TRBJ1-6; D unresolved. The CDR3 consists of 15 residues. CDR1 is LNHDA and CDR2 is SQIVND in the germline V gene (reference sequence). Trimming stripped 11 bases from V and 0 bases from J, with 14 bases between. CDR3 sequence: CAASRETSYNSPLHF. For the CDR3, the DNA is TGTGCCGCCAGCCGGGAGACCTCCTATAATTCACCCCTCCACTTT.

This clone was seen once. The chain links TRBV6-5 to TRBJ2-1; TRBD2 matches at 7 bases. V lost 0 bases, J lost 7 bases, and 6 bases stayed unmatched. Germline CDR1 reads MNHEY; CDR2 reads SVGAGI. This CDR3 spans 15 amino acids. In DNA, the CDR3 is TGTGCCAGCAGTTACTCCCCGACACTAGCGAATGAGCAGTTCTTC. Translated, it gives CASSYSPTLANEQFF.

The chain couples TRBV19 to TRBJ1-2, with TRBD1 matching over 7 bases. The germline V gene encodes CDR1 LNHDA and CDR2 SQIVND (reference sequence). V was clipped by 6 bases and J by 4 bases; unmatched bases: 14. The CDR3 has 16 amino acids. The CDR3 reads CASRQPRGQGVYGYTF. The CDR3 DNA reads TGTGCCAGTAGGCAGCCCCGGGGGCAGGGGGTCTATGGCTACACCTTC. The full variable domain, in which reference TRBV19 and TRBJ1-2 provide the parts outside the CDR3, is DGGITQSPKYLFRKEGQNVTLSCEQNLNHDAMYWYRQDPGQGLRLIYYSQIVNDFQKGDIAEGYSVSREKKESFPLTVTSAQKNPTAFYLCASRQPRGQGVYGYTFGSGTRLTVV.

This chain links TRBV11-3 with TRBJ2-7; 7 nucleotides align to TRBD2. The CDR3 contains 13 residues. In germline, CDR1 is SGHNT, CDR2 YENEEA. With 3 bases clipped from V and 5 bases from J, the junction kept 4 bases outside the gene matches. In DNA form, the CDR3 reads TGTGCCAGCAGCTTTCAGGCGGGAGACGAGCAGTACTTC. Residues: CASSFQAGDEQYF.

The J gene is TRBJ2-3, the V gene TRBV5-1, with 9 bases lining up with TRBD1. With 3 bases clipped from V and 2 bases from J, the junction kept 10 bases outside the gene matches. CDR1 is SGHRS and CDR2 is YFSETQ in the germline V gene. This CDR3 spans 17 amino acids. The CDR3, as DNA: TGCGCCAGCAGCTCCCAACTGACAGGGGGGCCCACAGATACGCAGTATTTT. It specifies CASSSQLTGGPTDTQYF.

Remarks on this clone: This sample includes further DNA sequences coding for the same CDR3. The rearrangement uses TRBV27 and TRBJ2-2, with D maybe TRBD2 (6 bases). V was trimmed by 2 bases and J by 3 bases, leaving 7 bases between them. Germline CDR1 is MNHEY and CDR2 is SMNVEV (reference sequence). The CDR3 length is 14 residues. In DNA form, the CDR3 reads TGTGCCAGCAGTTTAGCGGGGTACACCGGGGAGCTGTTTTTT. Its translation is CASSLAGYTGELFF.

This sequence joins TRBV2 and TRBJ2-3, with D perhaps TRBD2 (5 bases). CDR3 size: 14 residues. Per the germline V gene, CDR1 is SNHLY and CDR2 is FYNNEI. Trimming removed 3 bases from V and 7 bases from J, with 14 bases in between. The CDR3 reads CASSDSVSRNTQYF. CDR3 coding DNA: TGTGCCAGCAGTGATAGCGTTTCCCGTAATACGCAGTATTTT.